This T cell receptor (beta chain) was found in a study of cytomegalovirus exposure and HLA in healthy donors. Researchers ran the PCR with 60 Vbeta and 13 Jbeta primers. Here immunoSEQ multiplex PCR was the method, and the copy in TCRdb shows in-frame clones only, minus some. The sample includes just over 150,000 clones. The length of the CDR3 is 14 residues. Germline CDR1 and CDR2: SNHLY and FYNNEI. The V and J ends lost 6 bases and 2 bases, in that order; junction bases with no gene match: 3. For this clone: What it recognizes is unknown.

Findings of the study overall: Using a false discovery rate of 0.05, a later analysis showed that about 16,000 TCR beta sequences were associated with HLA alleles. The study flagged fewer than 200 TCR beta chains as cytomegalovirus-associated. Specificity of a few CMV-associated chains for CMV antigens was verified in vitro. Near-uniform donor sequencing depth was presumed by presence/absence analyses.

This chain uses TRBV2 with TRBJ2-5, with 10 bases lining up with TRBD1. Sequenced: PBMCs. The sequence was collected from a woman aged 55-70 years in good health and CMV-seronegative. In DNA, the CDR3 is TGTGCCAGCAGCGACAGGGGGCCGCAAGAGACCCAGTACTTC. It yields the protein CASSDRGPQETQYF.